The 20 T cell receptor beta chains below were found in one sample sequenced in a study of identical twins. TCRdb analysed the 5' RACE reads with MiXCR anew, one entry per CDR3 protein. The table records about 660,000 distinct CDR3 sequences, 8% to 9% of them present only once. Separately, the same data were catalogued under a study of yellow fever vaccine responses in identical twins.

The sample consisted of PBMCs. These receptors originate from a young woman in good health.

This clonotype occurred many times. The chain recombines TRBV24-1 with TRBJ2-1; a possible D gene is TRBD1 (6 bases). The CDR3 is 16 amino acids. V was shortened by 3 bases and J by 4 bases, with 15 bases between the two germline ends. The V gene's germline CDR1 is KGHDR and CDR2 SFDVKD. CDR3 loop: CATSDMTGAAYNEQFF. Written as DNA, the CDR3 is TGTGCCACCAGTGATATGACAGGCGCGGCATACAATGAGCAGTTCTTC.

This clonotype was detected only a few times. The chain recombines TRBV27 with TRBJ2-1; possibly TRBD2 for D (6 bases). There are 14 residues in the CDR3. CDR1 and CDR2 (germline): MNHEY, SMNVEV (reference sequence). Trimming removed 5 bases from V and 5 bases from J, with 13 bases in between. As DNA, the CDR3 is TGTGCCAGCAGTACCTGGACGGGGGACAATGAGCAGTTCTTC. As protein: CASSTWTGDNEQFF.

This chain connects TRBV9 to TRBJ2-7; 8 bases align to TRBD2. Germline V gene data show CDR1 as SGDLS and CDR2 as YYNGEE. The CDR3 contains 15 residues. The J segment lost 4 bases and the V segment lost 0 bases, leaving 6 bases of the junction unmatched. CDR3 DNA: TGTGCCAGCAGCGTAGGGGTAGCGGGGAAATACGAGCAGTACTTC. Amino acids: CASSVGVAGKYEQYF.

The rearrangement links TRBV11-2 to TRBJ2-1; 9 bases line up with TRBD2. Trimming removed 5 bases from V and 3 bases from J; junction bases left unmatched: 2. Germline V lookup: CDR1 SGHAT, CDR2 FQNNGV. The CDR3 length is 14 residues. CDR3 nucleotide sequence: TGTGCCAGCAGCCCACTAGCGGGCTACAATGAGCAGTTCTTC. Amino acid sequence: CASSPLAGYNEQFF.

This clonotype was detected ten times or more. V usage is TRBV12-3 or TRBV12-4 and J usage is TRBJ2-2; the D is unclear. The ends were cut back, 7 bases at V and 2 bases at J, with 8 bases in the middle. The CDR3 runs to 13 residues. The CDR3 spells CASTRSNTGELFF. For the CDR3, the DNA is TGTGCCAGCACCCGGTCCAACACCGGGGAGCTGTTTTTT.

At least ten counts were recorded for this clonotype. The chain carries TRBV27 and TRBJ2-1; a possible D gene is TRBD2 (5 bases). CDR3 length: 14 residues. The germline V and J ends were trimmed by 1 base and 5 bases, with 9 bases remaining between them. The V gene's germline CDR1 is MNHEY and CDR2 SMNVEV (reference sequence). CDR3 sequence (DNA): TGTGCCAGCAGTTTATTGAGGGTCCACAATGAGCAGTTCTTC. It yields the protein CASSLLRVHNEQFF.

The chain combines TRBV7-3 with TRBJ2-3; tentative D call: TRBD2 (5 bases). The CDR3 has 15 amino acids. Germline V CDR1 and CDR2: SGHTA, FQGTGA. Trimming shortened V by 6 bases and J by 0 bases, and 13 bases separated the two germline ends. The chain's CDR3 is CASSSLASSTDTQYF. The CDR3 region has the DNA TGTGCCAGCAGTTCTCTAGCCTCGAGCACAGATACGCAGTATTTT.

The V call is TRBV20-1, the J call TRBJ2-5, with no clear D. Germline V gene data show CDR1 as DFQATT and CDR2 as SNEGSKA (reference sequence). The CDR3 extends over 13 amino acids. Trimming took 0 bases from V and 5 from J, leaving 10 bases between them. The CDR3 reads CSARDAKRETQYF. As DNA, the CDR3 is TGCAGTGCTAGAGATGCGAAGAGGGAGACCCAGTACTTC.

This clonotype was picked up a small number of times. The chain has TRBV12-3 or TRBV12-4 and TRBJ1-5; 8 positions agree with TRBD1. The CDR3 totals 14 residues. After removal of 5 bases from V and 3 bases from J, the junction contained 3 bases not matched to a gene. Here the CDR3 reads CASSKDRANQPQHF. The CDR3 DNA follows: TGTGCCAGCAGTAAGGACAGGGCCAATCAGCCCCAGCATTTT.

V usage is TRBV7-2 and J usage is TRBJ2-1; 9 bases line up with TRBD2. The germline gives CDR1 SGHTA, CDR2 FQGNSA. V was pared by 5 bases and J by 7 bases, with 12 bases of the junction left unmatched. The CDR3 contains 16 residues. This CDR3 is CASSEVGLAGLNEQFF. The CDR3 DNA sequence: TGTGCCAGCAGCGAGGTAGGGCTAGCGGGGTTAAATGAGCAGTTCTTC.

This clonotype was seen many times. V gene TRBV7-9 combines with J gene TRBJ2-7; TRBD1 or TRBD2 may be the D gene (5 bases each). Germline lookup yields CDR1 SEHNR and CDR2 FQNEAQ (reference sequence). CDR3 length equals 11 residues. V was cut by 11 bases and J by 5 bases, with 13 bases left in between. The CDR3 bases are TGTGCCCAAGACGGGGCGGACGAGCAGTACTTC. This sequence encodes CAQDGADEQYF. Supplemented by reference TRBV7-9 and TRBJ2-7, the full variable domain reads DTGVSQNPRHKITKRGQNVTFRCDPISEHNRLYWYRQTLGQGPEFLTYFQNEAQLEKSRLLSDRFSAERPKGSFSTLEIQRTEQGDSAMYLCAQDGADEQYFGPGTRLTVT.

This clonotype was observed at least ten times. This CDR3 is CSASLAGWGEQYF. The CDR3 nucleotides read TGCAGTGCTAGTCTAGCGGGATGGGGCGAGCAGTACTTC. The chain couples TRBV20-1 to TRBJ2-7; TRBD2 agrees at 9 bases. Germline V gene data show CDR1 as DFQATT and CDR2 as SNEGSKA (reference sequence). V lost 3 bases, J lost 6 bases, and 6 bases stayed unmatched. The CDR3 is 13 residues long.

The chain combines TRBV7-2 with TRBJ2-1; D perhaps matches TRBD1 (5 bases). From germline, CDR1 is SGHTA and CDR2 FQGNSA. The CDR3 consists of 13 residues. V was shortened by 7 bases and J by 10 bases, with 17 bases between the two germline ends. The DNA of the CDR3 is TGTGCCAGCAAACCCCCAAGCCCAGGGGAGCAGTTCTTC. Translating it yields CASKPPSPGEQFF.

V gene TRBV5-1 combines with J gene TRBJ2-5; D is possibly TRBD2 (5 bases). Trimming took off 0 bases at V and 4 bases at J, with 10 bases between the two ends. CDR1 and CDR2 from the germline V gene are SGHRS and YFSETQ. The CDR3 is 14 residues long. This chain's CDR3 is CASSLGGLAETQYF. CDR3 nucleotide sequence: TGCGCCAGCAGCTTGGGAGGCCTAGCAGAGACCCAGTACTTC.

The chain is built from TRBV20-1 and TRBJ2-2; D is unresolved. The CDR3 length is 14 residues. Trimming took 3 bases from V and 1 from J, leaving 9 bases between them. Germline values: CDR1 DFQATT, CDR2 SNEGSKA (reference sequence). The CDR3, as DNA: TGCAGTGCTAGTTCACAGAAGAACACCGGGGAGCTGTTTTTT. This translates into CSASSQKNTGELFF.

This chain connects TRBV7-2 to TRBJ2-7; no clear D gene. Germline CDR1 reads SGHTA; CDR2 reads FQGNSA. The CDR3 has 14 residues. The V gene lost 3 bases and the J gene lost 3 bases, with 12 bases spanning the gap. CDR3 protein: CASSFYVGRYEQYF. The DNA for the CDR3 is TGTGCCAGCAGCTTTTACGTAGGTCGCTACGAGCAGTACTTC.

This clonotype was observed many times. The chain uses TRBV9 and TRBJ2-4, with D possibly matching TRBD1 (6 bases). V was trimmed by 0 bases and J by 7 bases, leaving 14 bases between them. This CDR3 is 15 amino acids long. The germline V gene has CDR1 SGDLS and CDR2 YYNGEE. The CDR3 DNA reads TGTGCCAGCAGCGTAGGCGCAGGGGCTGGGAACATTCAGTACTTC. Translated: CASSVGAGAGNIQYF.

This clonotype was counted between two and nine times. The chain has TRBV5-5 and TRBJ2-2; tentatively, D is TRBD1 (6 bases). Trimming took off 0 bases at V and 5 bases at J, with 14 bases between the two ends. The CDR3 is 16 amino acids. CDR1 is SGHKS and CDR2 is YYEKEE in the germline V gene (reference sequence). For the CDR3, the DNA is TGTGCCAGCAGCTTGGAAGTCAGGGGTAGAACCGGGGAGCTGTTTTTT. Translated, it gives CASSLEVRGRTGELFF.

This clonotype was seen many times. The chain links TRBV5-1 to TRBJ2-7, with no clear D. This CDR3 region has 13 residues. Trimming removed 3 bases at V and 0 bases at J, with 7 bases between. Germline V gene data show CDR1 as SGHRS and CDR2 as YFSETQ. The CDR3 coding sequence is TGCGCCAGCAGCTCACACATCTCCTACGAGCAGTACTTC. It specifies CASSSHISYEQYF.

This clonotype was seen many times. The chain uses TRBV25-1 and TRBJ1-2, with 10 nucleotides matching TRBD1. Germline lookup yields CDR1 MGHDK and CDR2 SYGVNS. V shed 3 bases and J 11 bases; nucleotides not matched to a gene: 3. The CDR3 has 12 residues. In nucleotides, the CDR3 is TGTGCCAGCAGTGAGACAGGGGGCGGTTACACCTTC. Its protein product is CASSETGGGYTF.